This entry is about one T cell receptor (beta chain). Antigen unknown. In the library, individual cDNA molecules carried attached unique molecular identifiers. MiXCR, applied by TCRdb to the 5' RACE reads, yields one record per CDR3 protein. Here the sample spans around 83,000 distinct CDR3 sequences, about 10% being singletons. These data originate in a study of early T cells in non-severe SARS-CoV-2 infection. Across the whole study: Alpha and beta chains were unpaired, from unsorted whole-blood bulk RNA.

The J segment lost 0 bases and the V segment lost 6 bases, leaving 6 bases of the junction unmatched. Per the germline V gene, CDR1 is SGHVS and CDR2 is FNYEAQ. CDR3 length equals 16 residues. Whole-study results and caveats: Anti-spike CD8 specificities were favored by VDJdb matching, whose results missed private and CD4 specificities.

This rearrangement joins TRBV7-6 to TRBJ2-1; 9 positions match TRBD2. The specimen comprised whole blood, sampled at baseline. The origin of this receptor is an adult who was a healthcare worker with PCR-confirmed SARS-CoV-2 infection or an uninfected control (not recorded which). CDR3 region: CASSRLAEGSYNEQFF. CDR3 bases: TGTGCCAGCAGTCGACTAGCGGAAGGCTCCTACAATGAGCAGTTCTTC.